A selection of T cell receptor beta chains follows, all from one sample in a study of T-cell reconstitution after alpha-beta-depleted transplantation in children. Each CDR3 protein gets one entry after TCRdb re-called the PCR reads with MiXCR. The top ten hold about 4.5% of the sample, which has hundreds of thousands of distinct CDR3 sequences, 13% seen once. This sample comprised PBMCs, obtained from the stem cell graft. These receptors came from a human donor who donated a stem cell graft to a child with Fanconi anemia. Each CDR3 is given with its conserved first and last residue. A D gene is named only where the DNA matches it firmly. Only part of the rows carry a size: once, few, many, or a class if the clone is expanded.

CDR3 protein	CDR3 DNA	clone size	D gene	CDR3 length	V gene	J gene
CASNLGGAGDQPQHF	TGTGCCAGCAACCTTGGGGGGGCAGGCGATCAGCCCCAGCATTTT	few	.	15	TRBV5-5	TRBJ1-5
CASSQVGFATNEKLFF	TGTGCCAGCAGCCAAGTGGGATTTGCAACTAATGAAAAACTGTTTTTT	many	.	16	TRBV4-2	TRBJ1-4
CASRHGLNTGELFF	TGCGCCAGCAGGCACGGACTGAACACCGGGGAGCTGTTTTTT	.	.	14	TRBV10-1	TRBJ2-2
CAISEQGEALTQYF	TGTGCCATCAGTGAACAGGGGGAGGCCCTTACGCAGTATTTT	.	TRBD1	14	TRBV10-3	TRBJ2-3
CASSPLEMIYGYTF	TGTGCCAGCAGCCCTCTGGAGATGATCTATGGCTACACCTTC	.	.	14	TRBV4-2	TRBJ1-2
CASSKPPLAGGQETQYF	TGTGCCAGCAGCAAGCCCCCCCTAGCGGGGGGGCAAGAGACCCAGTACTTC	few	TRBD2	17	TRBV9	TRBJ2-5
CASSLRGTGELFF	TGTGCCAGCAGCCTTAGGGGAACCGGGGAGCTGTTTTTT	many	.	13	TRBV7-2	TRBJ2-2
CSVVVSSNQPQHF	TGCAGCGTTGTCGTGTCCAGCAATCAGCCCCAGCATTTT	many	.	13	TRBV29-1	TRBJ1-5
CSVEESNPNEQFF	TGCAGCGTTGAGGAAAGTAATCCGAATGAGCAGTTCTTC	many	.	13	TRBV29-1	TRBJ2-1
CASSLASNHEKLFF	TGTGCCAGCAGCTTGGCATCTAACCATGAAAAACTGTTTTTT	few	.	14	TRBV7-2	TRBJ1-4
CASSLDSPSSPLHF	TGTGCCAGCAGTTTAGATTCCCCTAGCTCACCCCTCCACTTT	many	.	14	TRBV12-3/TRBV12-4	TRBJ1-6
CASSSLTGRNTEAFF	TGTGCCAGCAGTTCCCTTACAGGGAGGAACACTGAAGCTTTCTTT	many	.	15	TRBV6-2/TRBV6-3	TRBJ1-1
CASTTSAGNTEAFF	TGCGCCAGCACCACTTCCGCGGGTAACACTGAAGCTTTCTTT	.	.	14	TRBV5-1	TRBJ1-1
CASSAGTEASTDTQYF	TGCGCCAGCAGCGCCGGGACCGAAGCAAGCACAGATACGCAGTATTTT	.	.	16	TRBV5-1	TRBJ2-3
CASSLGTGVVDGYTF	TGTGCCAGCAGCTTAGGGACAGGCGTGGTGGATGGCTACACCTTC	few	TRBD1	15	TRBV7-8	TRBJ1-2
CASSLAQGAMLNEQFF	TGTGCCAGCAGTTTAGCGCAGGGGGCGATGTTGAATGAGCAGTTCTTC	few	TRBD1	16	TRBV12-3/TRBV12-4	TRBJ2-1
CASARESNQPQHF	TGTGCCAGCGCTAGGGAAAGCAATCAGCCCCAGCATTTT	few	.	13	TRBV2	TRBJ1-5
CASSLMANTEAFF	TGTGCCAGCAGTTTAATGGCGAACACTGAAGCTTTCTTT	many	.	13	TRBV12-3/TRBV12-4	TRBJ1-1
CASSFLGGGGELFF	TGTGCCAGCAGTTTTCTTGGGGGCGGCGGGGAGCTGTTTTTT	few	.	14	TRBV12-3/TRBV12-4	TRBJ2-2
CASSPGGGAGETQYF	TGTGCCAGCAGCCCGGGGGGGGGCGCAGGAGAGACCCAGTACTTC	.	TRBD2	15	TRBV12-3/TRBV12-4	TRBJ2-5
CAISDAGYPYEQYF	TGTGCCATCAGTGATGCTGGGTATCCCTACGAGCAGTACTTC	many	.	14	TRBV10-3	TRBJ2-7
CAITRKPAGQGNFNYGYTF	TGTGCCATCACCCGAAAGCCTGCGGGACAGGGGAATTTTAACTATGGCTACACCTTC	few	TRBD1	19	TRBV10-3	TRBJ1-2
CASSLMSSGANVLTF	TGTGCCAGCAGCCTAATGAGTTCTGGGGCCAACGTCCTGACTTTC	few	.	15	TRBV6-1	TRBJ2-6
CSARPQGAYTQYF	TGCAGTGCTAGACCCCAGGGGGCTTATACGCAGTATTTT	many	TRBD1	13	TRBV20-1	TRBJ2-3
CASSPRQSTDTQYF	TGTGCCAGCAGCCCCAGACAGAGCACAGATACGCAGTATTTT	.	.	14	TRBV7-2	TRBJ2-3
CASSYQGAGETQYF	TGTGCCAGCAGTTATCAGGGGGCTGGGGAGACCCAGTACTTC	few	TRBD1	14	TRBV12-3/TRBV12-4	TRBJ2-5
CASSPTQGAYGTF	TGTGCCAGCAGCCCAACACAGGGGGCGTACGGTACCTTC	.	TRBD1	13	TRBV7-8	TRBJ1-2
CASSHIWGQGNREQYF	TGTGCCAGCAGCCACATTTGGGGACAGGGGAATAGGGAGCAGTACTTC	few	TRBD1	16	TRBV7-2	TRBJ2-7
CSATTGGNEQYF	TGCAGTGCGACGACAGGGGGCAACGAGCAGTACTTC	few	TRBD1	12	TRBV20-1	TRBJ2-7
CASGITGTDTQYF	TGTGCTAGTGGTATTACGGGCACAGATACGCAGTATTTT	.	.	13	TRBV12-5	TRBJ2-3
CASSQDRGGPRRGNTIYF	TGCGCCAGCAGCCAAGATAGGGGCGGTCCACGCAGAGGAAACACCATATATTTT	.	.	18	TRBV4-3	TRBJ1-3
CASSLRGGEREQFF	TGCGCCAGCAGCCTTAGGGGGGGGGAGAGAGAGCAGTTCTTC	.	.	14	TRBV4-3	TRBJ2-1